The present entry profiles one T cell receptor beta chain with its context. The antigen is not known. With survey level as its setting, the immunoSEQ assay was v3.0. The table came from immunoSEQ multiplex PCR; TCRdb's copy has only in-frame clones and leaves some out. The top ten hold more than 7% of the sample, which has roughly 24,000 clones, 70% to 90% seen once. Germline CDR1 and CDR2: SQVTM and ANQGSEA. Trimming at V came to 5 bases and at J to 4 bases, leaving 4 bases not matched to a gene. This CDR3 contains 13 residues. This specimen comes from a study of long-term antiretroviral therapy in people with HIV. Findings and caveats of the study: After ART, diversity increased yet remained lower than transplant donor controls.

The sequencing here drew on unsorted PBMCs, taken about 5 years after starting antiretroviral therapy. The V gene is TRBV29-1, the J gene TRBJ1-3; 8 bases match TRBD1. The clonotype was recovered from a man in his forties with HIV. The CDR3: CSVLRDRGNTIYF. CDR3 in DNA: TGCAGCGTTCTCCGGGACAGGGGAAACACCATATATTTT.